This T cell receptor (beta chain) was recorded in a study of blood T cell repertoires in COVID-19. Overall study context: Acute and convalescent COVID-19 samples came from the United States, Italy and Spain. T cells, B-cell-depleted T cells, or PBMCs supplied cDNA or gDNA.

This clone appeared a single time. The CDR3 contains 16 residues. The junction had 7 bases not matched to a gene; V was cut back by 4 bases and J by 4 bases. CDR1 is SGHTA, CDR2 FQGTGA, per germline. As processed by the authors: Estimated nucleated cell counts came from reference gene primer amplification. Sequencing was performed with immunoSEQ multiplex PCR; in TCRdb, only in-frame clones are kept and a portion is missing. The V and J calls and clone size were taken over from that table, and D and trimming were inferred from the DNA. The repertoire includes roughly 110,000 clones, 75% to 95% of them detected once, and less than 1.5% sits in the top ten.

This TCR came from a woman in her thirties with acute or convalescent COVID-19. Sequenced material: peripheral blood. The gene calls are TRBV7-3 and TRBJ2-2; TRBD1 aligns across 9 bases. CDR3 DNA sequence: TGTGCCAGCAGCTCCTCCGGGACAGGGTCCACCGGGGAGCTGTTTTTT. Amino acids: CASSSSGTGSTGELFF.